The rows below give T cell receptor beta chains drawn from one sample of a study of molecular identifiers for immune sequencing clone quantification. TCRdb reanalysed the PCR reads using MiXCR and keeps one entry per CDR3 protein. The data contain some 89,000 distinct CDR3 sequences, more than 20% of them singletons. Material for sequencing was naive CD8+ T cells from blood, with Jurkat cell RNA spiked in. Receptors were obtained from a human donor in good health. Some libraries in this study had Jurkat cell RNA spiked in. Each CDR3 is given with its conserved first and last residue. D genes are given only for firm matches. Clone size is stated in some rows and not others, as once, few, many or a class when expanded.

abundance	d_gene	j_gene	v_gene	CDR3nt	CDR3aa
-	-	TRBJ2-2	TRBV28	TGTGCCAGCAGTGGCCTTGCAGCGACAACCTCGAACACCGGGGAGCTGTTTTTT	CASSGLAATTSNTGELFF
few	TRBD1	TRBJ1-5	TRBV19	TGTGCCAGTAGTATTAGTAGCAGGGGGCCCCAGCCCCAGCATTTT	CASSISSRGPQPQHF
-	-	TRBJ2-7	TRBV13	TGTGCCAGCACCGTTAGGGGGAGCTACGAGCAGTACTTC	CASTVRGSYEQYF
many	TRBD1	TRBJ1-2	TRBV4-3	TGCGCCAGCAGACGGGCCGGGACAGACTATGGCTACACCTTC	CASRRAGTDYGYTF
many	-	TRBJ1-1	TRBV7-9	TGTGCCAGCAGCTACGAGGGCCCGGACACTGAAGCTTTCTTT	CASSYEGPDTEAFF
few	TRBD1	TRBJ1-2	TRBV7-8	TGTGCCAGCAGCTTAGCACAGGGGGCTCACTATGGCTACACCTTC	CASSLAQGAHYGYTF
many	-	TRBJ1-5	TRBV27	TGTGCCAGCAGTCCAAGCGGTCAGTATAGCAATCAGCCCCAGCATTTT	CASSPSGQYSNQPQHF
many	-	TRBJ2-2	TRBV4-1	TGCGCCAGCAGCCCCTCCTTGTCGGCCGGGGAGCTGTTTTTT	CASSPSLSAGELFF
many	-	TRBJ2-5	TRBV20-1	TGCAGTGCTAGTTCCCCTTTGAGTGGTCGAGAGACCCAGTACTTC	CSASSPLSGRETQYF
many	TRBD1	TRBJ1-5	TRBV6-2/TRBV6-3	TGTGCCAGCAGTTCCGGGACAGGGGTTCAGCCCCAGCATTTT	CASSSGTGVQPQHF
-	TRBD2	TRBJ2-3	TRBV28	TGTGCCGGCAGTTTATCCCTAGCGGGAGGTGTAGATACGCAGTATTTT	CAGSLSLAGGVDTQYF
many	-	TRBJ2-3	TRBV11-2	TGTGCCAGCAGCCTGGAACCCGGGCCCACAGATACGCAGTATTTT	CASSLEPGPTDTQYF
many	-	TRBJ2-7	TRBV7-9	TGTGCCAGCAGCCCCCCATTTCGGGGGAGTACCTACGAGCAGTACTTC	CASSPPFRGSTYEQYF
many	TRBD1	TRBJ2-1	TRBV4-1	TGCGCCAGCAGCCAGGACAGGGGATTTGGGAATGAGCAGTTCTTC	CASSQDRGFGNEQFF
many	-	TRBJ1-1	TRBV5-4	TGTGCCAGCAGCCAACCCCAGGCGAACACTGAAGCTTTCTTT	CASSQPQANTEAFF
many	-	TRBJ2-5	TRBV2	TGTGCCAGCTCTTTCCCTACAGGGGACGGGGGCCAAGAGACCCAGTACTTC	CASSFPTGDGGQETQYF
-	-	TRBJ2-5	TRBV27	TGTGCCAGCAGTTTATTTCGGGGCCAGGTGTCAGAGACCCAGTACTTC	CASSLFRGQVSETQYF
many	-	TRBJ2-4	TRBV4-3	TGCGCCAGCAGCCAAGACTTGCAGGGAGCCAACAACATTCAGTACTTC	CASSQDLQGANNIQYF
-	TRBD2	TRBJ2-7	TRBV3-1	TGTGCCAGCAGCCAAGGACTAGCGGGATCCCACTACGAGCAGTACTTC	CASSQGLAGSHYEQYF
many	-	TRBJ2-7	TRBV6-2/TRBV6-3	TGTGCCAGCAGTTACAGTTCCAGCTACGAGCAGTACTTC	CASSYSSSYEQYF
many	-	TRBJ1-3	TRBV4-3	TGCGCCAGCAGCCAGAACAGGGCGAGCGGAAACACCATATATTTT	CASSQNRASGNTIYF
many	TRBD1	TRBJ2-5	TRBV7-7	TGTGCCAGCAGCCCGACGGGACAGGGACAAGAGACCCAGTACTTC	CASSPTGQGQETQYF
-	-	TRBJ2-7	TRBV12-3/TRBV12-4	TGTGCCAGCAGCCTGGGGGGCCAGGAGCAGTACTTC	CASSLGGQEQYF
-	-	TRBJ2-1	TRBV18	TGTGCCAGCTCCCCATGGGGCGAAAGGACCAATGAGCAGTTCTTC	CASSPWGERTNEQFF
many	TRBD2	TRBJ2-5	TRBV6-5	TGTGCCAGCAGTTACCCCCCCGGGATAGCGGGGGGGCACCAAGAGACCCAGTACTTC	CASSYPPGIAGGHQETQYF
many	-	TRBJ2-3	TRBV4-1	TGCGCCAGCAGCCAAGACTCGAGGGGGGCCCGACGGGATACGCAGTATTTT	CASSQDSRGARRDTQYF
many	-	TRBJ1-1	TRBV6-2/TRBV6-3	TGTGCCAGCAGTTTCCCCGCGACTGAAGCTTTCTTT	CASSFPATEAFF
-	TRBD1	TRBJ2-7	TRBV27	TGTGCCAGCAGCCAGACAGGGCTTAGGTACGAGCAGTACTTC	CASSQTGLRYEQYF
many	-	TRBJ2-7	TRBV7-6	TGTGCCAGCAGCGCCCCGTCTGGGGACGAGCAGTACTTC	CASSAPSGDEQYF
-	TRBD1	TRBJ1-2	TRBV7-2	TGTGCCAGCCGCACCGGGACAGACTATGGCTACACCTTC	CASRTGTDYGYTF
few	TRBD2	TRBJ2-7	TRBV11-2	TGTGCCAGCAGCTCTAGCGGGGAGGAGCAGTACTTC	CASSSSGEEQYF
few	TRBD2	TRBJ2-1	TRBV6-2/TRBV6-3	TGTGCCAGCAACTCTAAGCGGGAGGGCATAGATGAGCAGTTCTTC	CASNSKREGIDEQFF
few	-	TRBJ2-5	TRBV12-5	TGTGCTAGTGGTGTATGGACAGAAGAGACCCAGTACTTC	CASGVWTEETQYF
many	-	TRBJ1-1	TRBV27	TGTGCCAGCAGTTTTGTGACGGGTAACACTGAAGCTTTCTTT	CASSFVTGNTEAFF